Listed below are T cell receptor beta chains from one sample, sequenced in a study of cytomegalovirus exposure and HLA in healthy donors. Produced via immunoSEQ multiplex PCR; TCRdb's table is partial and in-frame only. The sample has about 150,000 clones, roughly 74% seen once. Material: PBMCs. The receptors originated from a man younger than 35 in good health and CMV-seronegative. Both conserved end residues are trimmed from each CDR3. The order of the fields is clone size, J gene, D gene, V gene, CDR3 protein. A D gene is named only where the DNA matches it firmly. Not every row has a clone size; where given, it reads once, few, many or a size class.

size: .; J: TRBJ1-4; D: .; V: TRBV19; CDR3: ASSKSLNEKLF
size: few; J: TRBJ1-2; D: TRBD1; V: TRBV4-1; CDR3: ASSQDPPQLTGWNYGYT
size: .; J: TRBJ2-7; D: .; V: TRBV4-2; CDR3: ASSQDLVERAEQY
size: .; J: TRBJ2-1; D: TRBD2; V: TRBV9; CDR3: ASSESRGGTYNEQF
size: once; J: TRBJ2-2; D: TRBD2; V: TRBV7-2; CDR3: ASSPWTSGGVYGELF
size: .; J: TRBJ2-1; D: TRBD2; V: TRBV27; CDR3: ASNPGTSVHEQF
size: .; J: TRBJ2-5; D: TRBD1; V: TRBV7-2; CDR3: ASTRQGAGETQY
size: .; J: TRBJ2-1; D: .; V: TRBV27; CDR3: ASSLRGLGTYNEQF
size: .; J: TRBJ1-6; D: .; V: TRBV6-5; CDR3: ASTTGGAGSPLH
size: .; J: TRBJ2-5; D: TRBD2; V: TRBV5-1; CDR3: ASSLARGSQETQY
size: .; J: TRBJ2-5; D: .; V: TRBV6-5; CDR3: ASSYSRSQEAQY
size: .; J: TRBJ1-4; D: .; V: TRBV19; CDR3: ASSMGPSAGEKLF
size: .; J: .; D: .; V: TRBV27; CDR3: ASRSSPSYEQY
size: .; J: TRBJ1-6; D: .; V: TRBV2; CDR3: ASRARDPGGNSPLH
size: .; J: TRBJ2-1; D: .; V: TRBV4-3; CDR3: ASSQGWGGLNEQF
size: .; J: TRBJ1-1; D: .; V: TRBV7-9; CDR3: ASSPPGAPEAF
size: .; J: TRBJ1-1; D: .; V: TRBV18; CDR3: ASSLPLEGQGAF
size: .; J: TRBJ1-1; D: .; V: TRBV11-2; CDR3: ASSWSVDTEAF
size: .; J: TRBJ1-1; D: TRBD1; V: TRBV29-1; CDR3: SVMTGHSEVMNTEAF
size: .; J: TRBJ1-3; D: TRBD1; V: TRBV11-2; CDR3: ASSPDREGNTIY
size: .; J: TRBJ2-3; D: .; V: TRBV11-3; CDR3: ASSPSPSTDTQY
size: .; J: TRBJ2-1; D: TRBD2; V: TRBV5-1; CDR3: ASSTGTSGNNEQF
size: few; J: TRBJ2-3; D: .; V: TRBV7-2; CDR3: ASSFQRQARQY
size: few; J: TRBJ2-4; D: .; V: TRBV5-1; CDR3: ASSRRGQEGHIQY
size: .; J: TRBJ2-4; D: TRBD1; V: TRBV19; CDR3: ASSIERTGSDSQY